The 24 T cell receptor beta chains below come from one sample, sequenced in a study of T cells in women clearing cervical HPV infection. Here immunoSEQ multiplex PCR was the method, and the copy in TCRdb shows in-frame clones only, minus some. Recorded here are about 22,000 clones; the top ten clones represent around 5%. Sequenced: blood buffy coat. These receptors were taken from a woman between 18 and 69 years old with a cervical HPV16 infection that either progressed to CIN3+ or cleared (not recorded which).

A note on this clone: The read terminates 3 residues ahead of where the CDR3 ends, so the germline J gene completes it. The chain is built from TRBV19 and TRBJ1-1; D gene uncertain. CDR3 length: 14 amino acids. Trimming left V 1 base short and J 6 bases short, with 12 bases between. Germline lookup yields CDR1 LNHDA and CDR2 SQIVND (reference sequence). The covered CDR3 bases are TGTGCCAGTAGTATAGTCGCGGGGAAAGCTGAA. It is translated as CASSIVAGKAE. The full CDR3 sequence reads CASSIVAGKAEAFF.

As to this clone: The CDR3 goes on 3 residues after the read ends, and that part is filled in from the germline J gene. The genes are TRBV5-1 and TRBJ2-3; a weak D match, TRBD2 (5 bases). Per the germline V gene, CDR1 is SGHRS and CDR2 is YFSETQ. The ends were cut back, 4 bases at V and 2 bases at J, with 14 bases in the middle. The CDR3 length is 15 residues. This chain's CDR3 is CASSPETRSTDTQYF. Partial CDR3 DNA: TGCGCCAGCAGCCCCGAAACTAGATCCACAGATACG.

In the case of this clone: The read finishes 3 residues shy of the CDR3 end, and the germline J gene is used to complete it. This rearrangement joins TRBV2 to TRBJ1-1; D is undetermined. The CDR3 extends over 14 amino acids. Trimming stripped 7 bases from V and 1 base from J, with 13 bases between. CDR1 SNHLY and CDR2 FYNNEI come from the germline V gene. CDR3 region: CASTPHQKNTEAFF. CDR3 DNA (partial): TGTGCCAGCACTCCTCACCAGAAGAACACTGAA.

CDR3 protein: CASSEYLNSHNYGYTF. The CDR3 DNA, read in part, is TGTGCCAGCAGTGAATATCTGAACAGCCACAACTATGGC. The J gene is TRBJ1-2, the V gene TRBV6-1; no definite D call. The CDR3 extends 3 residues past the end of the read, so its final part is completed from the germline J gene. CDR3 length: 16 residues. V lost 2 bases, J lost 2 bases, and 15 bases lay in between. Germline assignment: CDR1 MNHNS and CDR2 SASEGT.

CDR3 residues: CASSRGMGFVSEQYF. CDR3 bases read: TGTGCCAGCAGCCGGGGGATGGGGTTCGTTAGCGAG. This sequence joins TRBV7-6 and TRBJ2-7, with D perhaps TRBD2 (6 bases). The sequence runs out 3 residues before the end of the CDR3; the remainder is reconstructed from the germline J gene. CDR1 SGHVS and CDR2 FNYEAQ come from the germline V gene. The CDR3 sequence is 15 residues long. V lost 5 bases, J lost 6 bases, and 20 bases lay in between.

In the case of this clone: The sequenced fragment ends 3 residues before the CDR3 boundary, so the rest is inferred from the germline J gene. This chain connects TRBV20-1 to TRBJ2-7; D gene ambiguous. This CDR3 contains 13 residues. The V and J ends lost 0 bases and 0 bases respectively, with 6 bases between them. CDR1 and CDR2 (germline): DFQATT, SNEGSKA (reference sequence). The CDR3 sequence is CSARDQGSYEQYF. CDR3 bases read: TGCAGTGCTAGAGATCAAGGCTCCTACGAG.

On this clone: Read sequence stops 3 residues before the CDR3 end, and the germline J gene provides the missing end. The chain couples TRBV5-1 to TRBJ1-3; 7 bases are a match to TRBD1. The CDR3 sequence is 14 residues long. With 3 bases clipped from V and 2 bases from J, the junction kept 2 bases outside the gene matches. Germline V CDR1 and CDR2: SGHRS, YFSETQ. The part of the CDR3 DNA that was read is TGCGCCAGCAGCTCACAGGGGACTGGAAACACC. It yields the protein CASSSQGTGNT. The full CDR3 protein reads CASSSQGTGNTIYF.

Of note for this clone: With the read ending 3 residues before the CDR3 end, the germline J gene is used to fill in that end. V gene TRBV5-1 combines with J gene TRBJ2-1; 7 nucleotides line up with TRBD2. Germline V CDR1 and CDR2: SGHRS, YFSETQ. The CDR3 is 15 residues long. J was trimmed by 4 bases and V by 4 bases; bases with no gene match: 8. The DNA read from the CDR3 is TGCGCCAGCAGCACCTCTAGCGGATCATACAATGAG. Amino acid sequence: CASSTSSGSYNE. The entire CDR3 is CASSTSSGSYNEQFF.

Incomplete CDR3 DNA: TGTGCTAGTGGTTTAAGGGGCGGTACTGAA. Translated, it gives CASGLRGGTE. The entire CDR3 is CASGLRGGTEAFF. The rearrangement links TRBV12-5 to TRBJ1-1, with a tentative D call TRBD1 (5 bases). The observed sequence ends 3 residues before the CDR3 terminus, with the missing tail filled in from the germline J gene. The germline CDR1 and CDR2 sequences are LGHNT and FRNRAP. This CDR3 contains 13 residues. V was pared by 3 bases and J by 5 bases, with 10 bases between.

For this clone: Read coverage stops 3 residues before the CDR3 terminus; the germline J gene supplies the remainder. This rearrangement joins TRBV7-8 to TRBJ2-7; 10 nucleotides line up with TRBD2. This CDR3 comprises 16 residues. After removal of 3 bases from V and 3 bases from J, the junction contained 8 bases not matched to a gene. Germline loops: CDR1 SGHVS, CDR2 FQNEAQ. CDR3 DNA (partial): TGTGCCAGCAGCTTCGTTAGCGGGGGGTCCCTCTACGAG. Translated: CASSFVSGGSLYE. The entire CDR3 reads CASSFVSGGSLYEQYF.

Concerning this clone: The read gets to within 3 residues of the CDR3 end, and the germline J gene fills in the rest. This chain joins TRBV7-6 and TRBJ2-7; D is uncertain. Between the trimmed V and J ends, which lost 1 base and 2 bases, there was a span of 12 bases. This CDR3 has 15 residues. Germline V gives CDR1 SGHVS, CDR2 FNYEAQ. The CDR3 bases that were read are TGTGCCAGCAGCTTAGTGTCAGGATCAACCTACGAG. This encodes CASSLVSGSTYE. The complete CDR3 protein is CASSLVSGSTYEQYF.

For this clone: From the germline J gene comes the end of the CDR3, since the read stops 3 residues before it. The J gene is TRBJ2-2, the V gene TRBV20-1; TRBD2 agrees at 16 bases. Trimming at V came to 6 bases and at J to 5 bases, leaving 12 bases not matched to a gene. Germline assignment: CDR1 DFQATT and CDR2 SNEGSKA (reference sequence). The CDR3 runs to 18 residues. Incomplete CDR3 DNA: TGCAGTGCACCTCCAGGGACTAGCGGGGGGGCTGGAACCGGGGAG. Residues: CSAPPGTSGGAGTGE. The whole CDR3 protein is CSAPPGTSGGAGTGELFF.

The CDR3 here is CASSSTPRTSNEQYF. Incomplete CDR3 DNA: TGTGCCAGCAGCTCGACCCCGAGGACTAGTAACGAG. This chain joins TRBV7-9 and TRBJ2-7; 7 bases fit TRBD2. The read gets to within 3 residues of the CDR3 end, and the germline J gene fills in the rest. The CDR3 length is 15 residues. With 4 bases clipped from V and 5 bases from J, the junction kept 11 bases outside the gene matches. Germline values: CDR1 SEHNR, CDR2 FQNEAQ (reference sequence).

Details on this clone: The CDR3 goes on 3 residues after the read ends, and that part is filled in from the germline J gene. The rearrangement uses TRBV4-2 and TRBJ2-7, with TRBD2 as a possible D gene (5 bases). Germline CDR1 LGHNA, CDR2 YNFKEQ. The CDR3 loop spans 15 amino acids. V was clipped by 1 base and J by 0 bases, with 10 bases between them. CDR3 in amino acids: CASSQVEGFSYEQYF. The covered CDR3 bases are TGTGCCAGCAGCCAAGTAGAGGGTTTCTCCTACGAG.

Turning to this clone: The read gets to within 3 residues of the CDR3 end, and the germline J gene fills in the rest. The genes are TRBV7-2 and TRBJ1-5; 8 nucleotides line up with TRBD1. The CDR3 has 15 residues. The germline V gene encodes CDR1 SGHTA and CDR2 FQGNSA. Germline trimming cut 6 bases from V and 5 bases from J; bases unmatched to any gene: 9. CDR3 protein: CASSRTGTGDQPQHF. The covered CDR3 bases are TGTGCCAGCAGTCGTACCGGGACAGGAGATCAGCCC.

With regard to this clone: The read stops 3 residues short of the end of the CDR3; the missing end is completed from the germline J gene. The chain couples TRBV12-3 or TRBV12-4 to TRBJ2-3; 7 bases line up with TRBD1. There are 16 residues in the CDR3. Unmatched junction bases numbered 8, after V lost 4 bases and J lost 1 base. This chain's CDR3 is CASSSRRQGGTDTQYF. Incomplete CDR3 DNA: TGTGCCAGCAGTTCCCGAAGACAGGGAGGCACAGATACG.

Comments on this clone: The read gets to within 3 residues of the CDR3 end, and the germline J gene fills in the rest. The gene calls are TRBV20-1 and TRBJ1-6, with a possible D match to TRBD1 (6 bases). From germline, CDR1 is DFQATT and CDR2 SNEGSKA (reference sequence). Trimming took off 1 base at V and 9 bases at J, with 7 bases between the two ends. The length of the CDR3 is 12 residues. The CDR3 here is CSARVGGSPLHF. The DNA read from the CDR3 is TGCAGTGCTAGAGTAGGGGGTTCACCC.

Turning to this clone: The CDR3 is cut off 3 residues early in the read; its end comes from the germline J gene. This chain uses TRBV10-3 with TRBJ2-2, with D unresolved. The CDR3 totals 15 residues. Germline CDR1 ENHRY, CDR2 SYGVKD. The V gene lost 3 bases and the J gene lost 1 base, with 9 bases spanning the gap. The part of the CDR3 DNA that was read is TGTGCCATCAGTGATAGGAACAGGAACACCGGGGAG. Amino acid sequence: CAISDRNRNTGE. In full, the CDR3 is CAISDRNRNTGELFF.

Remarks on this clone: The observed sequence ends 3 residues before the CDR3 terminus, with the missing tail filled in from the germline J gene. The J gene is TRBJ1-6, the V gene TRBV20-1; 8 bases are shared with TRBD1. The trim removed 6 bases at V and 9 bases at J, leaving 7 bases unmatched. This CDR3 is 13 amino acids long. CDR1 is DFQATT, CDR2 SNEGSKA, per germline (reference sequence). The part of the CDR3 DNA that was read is TGCAGTGCCCTGACAGGGGCGGGTTCACCC. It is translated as CSALTGAGSP. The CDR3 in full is CSALTGAGSPLHF.

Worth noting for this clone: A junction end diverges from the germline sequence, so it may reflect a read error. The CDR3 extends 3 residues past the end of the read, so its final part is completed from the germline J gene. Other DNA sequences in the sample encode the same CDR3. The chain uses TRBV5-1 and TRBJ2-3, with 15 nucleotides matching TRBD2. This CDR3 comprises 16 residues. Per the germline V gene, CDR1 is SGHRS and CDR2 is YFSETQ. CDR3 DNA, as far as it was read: TGCGCCAGCACCGGGACTAGCGGGAGGAGCACGGATACG. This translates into CASTGTSGRSTDT. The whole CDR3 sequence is CASTGTSGRSTDTQYF.

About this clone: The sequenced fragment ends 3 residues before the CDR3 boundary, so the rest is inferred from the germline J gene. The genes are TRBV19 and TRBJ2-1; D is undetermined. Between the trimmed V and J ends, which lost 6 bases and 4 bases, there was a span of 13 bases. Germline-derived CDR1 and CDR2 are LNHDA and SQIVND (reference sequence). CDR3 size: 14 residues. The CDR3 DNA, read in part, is TGTGCCAGTAGCGGGTTAACCCGATACAATGAG. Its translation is CASSGLTRYNE. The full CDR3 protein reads CASSGLTRYNEQFF.

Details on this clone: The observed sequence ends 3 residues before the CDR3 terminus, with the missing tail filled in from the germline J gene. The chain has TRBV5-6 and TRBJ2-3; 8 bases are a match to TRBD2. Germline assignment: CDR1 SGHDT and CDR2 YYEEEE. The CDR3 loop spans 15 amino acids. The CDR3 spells CASSLTSGPYGTQYF. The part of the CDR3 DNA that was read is TGTGCCAGCAGCTTGACTAGCGGTCCCTACGGAACG.

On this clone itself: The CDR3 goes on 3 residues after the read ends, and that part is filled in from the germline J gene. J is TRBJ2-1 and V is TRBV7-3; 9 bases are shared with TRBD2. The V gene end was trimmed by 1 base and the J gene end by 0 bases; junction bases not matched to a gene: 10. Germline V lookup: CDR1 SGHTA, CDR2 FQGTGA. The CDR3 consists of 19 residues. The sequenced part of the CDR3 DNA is TGTGCCAGCAGCTTAAGGGCTAGCGGGGTGTCGTCCTCCTACAATGAG. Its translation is CASSLRASGVSSSYNE. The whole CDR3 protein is CASSLRASGVSSSYNEQFF.

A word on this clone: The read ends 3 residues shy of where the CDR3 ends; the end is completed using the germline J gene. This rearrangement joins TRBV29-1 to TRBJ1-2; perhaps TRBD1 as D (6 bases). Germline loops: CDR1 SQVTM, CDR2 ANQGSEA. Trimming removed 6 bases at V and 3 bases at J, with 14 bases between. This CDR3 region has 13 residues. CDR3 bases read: TGCAGCGTATTGCTCCCAGGGGACTATGGC. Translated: CSVLLPGDYG. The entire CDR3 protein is CSVLLPGDYGYTF.